These T cell receptor beta chains were read from a single sample in a study of spatial heterogeneity in lung cancer. MiXCR was run by TCRdb on the 5' RACE reads, yielding one entry per CDR3 protein. The sample lists 55,000 to 75,000 distinct CDR3 sequences, 7.5% to 8.5% occurring once. This material consisted of PBMCs, taken at surgery. All receptors derive from a female donor with early-stage non-small cell lung cancer. The conserved cysteine and the conserved F or W are not part of the CDR3 here. D genes are given only for firm matches.

v_call,d_call,cdr3_aa
TRBV6-2/TRBV6-3,NA,ASSYVLASSYEQY
TRBV5-1,NA,ASSLGGTLGYSEQF
TRBV2,TRBD1,AGSRDRAPIEKLF
TRBV28,NA,ASSSASVGADTQY
TRBV5-1,NA,ASSPGGGAGELF
TRBV20-1,TRBD2,SARTSGRVNEQF
TRBV10-2,TRBD1,ASSESGGTGNEKLF
TRBV28,NA,ASINRVNTEAF
TRBV7-9,NA,ASSLGGVFNTEAF
TRBV5-1,NA,ASSLALDTGELF
TRBV2,TRBD2,ASSELAGSTGELF
TRBV28,TRBD2,ASSHGLAGTDTQY
TRBV9,NA,ASSLGVENSSNQPQH
TRBV2,NA,ASSEAQGDPATNEKLF
TRBV29-1,TRBD1,SVTVWTGEAF
TRBV29-1,TRBD2,SVGTSGGGTDTQY
TRBV20-1,NA,SATGGGTVSYNEQF
TRBV20-1,TRBD1,SAREQGKSGNTIY